These 21 T cell receptor beta chains originate from one sample sequenced in a study of cytomegalovirus exposure and HLA in healthy donors. The study ran its PCR with 60 Vbeta and 13 Jbeta primers. TCRdb keeps only in-frame clones here, not all; method: immunoSEQ multiplex PCR. The sample has 70,000 to 100,000 clones, approximately 69% seen once. Sample: PBMCs. These TCRs come from a woman in her forties or fifties in good health and CMV-seropositive.

This chain joins TRBV19 and TRBJ2-1, with 15 bases matching TRBD2. From germline, CDR1 is LNHDA and CDR2 SQIVND (reference sequence). Trimming removed 5 bases from V and 9 bases from J; junction bases left unmatched: 5. The CDR3 runs 15 residues. The DNA for the CDR3 is TGTGCCAGTAGTTGGACTAGCGGGGGGGCCTTTGAGCAGTTCTTC. Protein: CASSWTSGGAFEQFF.

This clone was seen a handful of times. The chain recombines TRBV9 with TRBJ1-1, with 7 positions matching TRBD1. CDR1 is SGDLS and CDR2 is YYNGEE in the germline V gene. Trimming removed 3 bases from V and 2 bases from J; junction bases left unmatched: 7. The CDR3 consists of 15 residues. CDR3 region: CASSESQGFNTEAFF. CDR3 DNA sequence: TGTGCCAGCAGCGAATCACAGGGGTTTAACACTGAAGCTTTCTTT.

This chain uses TRBV10-3 with TRBJ1-1; TRBD1 matches at 9 bases. This CDR3 region has 15 residues. The germline CDR1 and CDR2 sequences are ENHRY and SYGVKD. The V gene end was trimmed by 11 bases and the J gene end by 3 bases; junction bases not matched to a gene: 13. The CDR3 DNA follows: TGTGCCTCCAGGGGTTCACAGGGGGCGGACACTGAAGCTTTCTTT. Its translation: CASRGSQGADTEAFF.

This sequence joins TRBV7-3 and TRBJ2-1; 13 bases map to TRBD2. Germline loops: CDR1 SGHTA, CDR2 FQGTGA. With 3 bases clipped from V and 8 bases from J, the junction kept 1 base outside the gene matches. The CDR3 spans 14 residues. The CDR3 region is CASSFGLAGDEQFF. For the CDR3, the DNA is TGTGCCAGCAGCTTCGGACTAGCGGGGGATGAGCAGTTCTTC.

The rearrangement links TRBV5-1 to TRBJ2-3; tentatively, D is TRBD1 (5 bases). Germline V lookup: CDR1 SGHRS, CDR2 YFSETQ. V was trimmed by 4 bases and J by 1 base, leaving 16 bases between them. The length of the CDR3 is 16 residues. The CDR3 is CASSPSPGLGTDTQYF. For the CDR3, the DNA is TGCGCCAGCAGCCCTTCCCCAGGGCTCGGCACAGATACGCAGTATTTT.

This clone was counted once. V gene TRBV28 combines with J gene TRBJ1-1; D unresolved. CDR1 is MDHEN and CDR2 is SYDVKM in the germline V gene. The CDR3 runs 10 residues. V was shortened by 8 bases and J by 5 bases, with 6 bases between the two germline ends. CDR3 DNA: TGTGCCAGCGGGAGGACTGAAGCTTTCTTT. It encodes CASGRTEAFF.

The chain carries TRBV7-6 and TRBJ1-2; TRBD1 agrees at 9 bases. V dropped 5 bases and J dropped 7; count of bases not matched to a gene: 14. This CDR3 comprises 16 residues. The V gene's germline CDR1 is SGHVS and CDR2 FNYEAQ. The CDR3 protein is CASSPDMGQGFSGYTF. In DNA form, the CDR3 reads TGTGCCAGCAGCCCCGATATGGGACAGGGTTTTAGTGGCTACACCTTC.

This chain connects TRBV2 to TRBJ1-1, with D maybe TRBD1 (5 bases). Germline loops: CDR1 SNHLY, CDR2 FYNNEI. This CDR3 spans 15 amino acids. V was pared by 0 bases and J by 3 bases, with 11 bases between. CDR3 sequence: CASSEARGLYTEAFF. The CDR3 nucleotides are TGTGCCAGCAGTGAAGCGCGGGGGTTATACACTGAAGCTTTCTTT.

There are a few counts of this clone. Here the CDR3 DNA reads TGTGCCAGCAGCTTGGTACAGGGGAGGCGCGAGACCCAGTACTTC. Protein: CASSLVQGRRETQYF. The chain couples TRBV11-2 to TRBJ2-5, with D perhaps TRBD1 (7 bases). Germline loops: CDR1 SGHAT, CDR2 FQNNGV. V lost 3 bases, J lost 5 bases, and 16 bases lay in between. The length of the CDR3 is 15 residues.

This chain connects TRBV7-7 to TRBJ1-3; the D is unclear. The CDR3 has 16 amino acids. Per germline, CDR1 SSHAT and CDR2 FNYEAQ (reference sequence). Trimming took off 1 base at V and 7 bases at J, with 17 bases between the two ends. The chain's CDR3 is CASSLGFPHPNNTIYF. Here the CDR3 DNA reads TGTGCCAGCAGCTTAGGTTTTCCCCACCCTAATAACACCATATATTTT.

This chain joins TRBV5-4 and TRBJ1-2; D may be TRBD1 (6 bases). Germline CDR1 is SGHNT and CDR2 is YYREEE (reference sequence). V lost 0 bases, J lost 4 bases, and 16 bases lay in between. This CDR3 is built from 16 residues. CDR3 sequence (DNA): TGTGCCAGCAGCTTGGGGCTCAGGGGAAATGGCTATGGCTACACCTTC. Translated, it gives CASSLGLRGNGYGYTF.

This sequence joins TRBV2 and TRBJ2-7; 7 bases are shared with TRBD2. The CDR3 spans 14 residues. After removal of 3 bases from V and 5 bases from J, the junction contained 7 bases not matched to a gene. The V gene's germline CDR1 is SNHLY and CDR2 FYNNEI. The CDR3 DNA follows: TGTGCCAGCAGTGAGCAGCCGGGGGGTGACGAGCAGTACTTC. It translates to CASSEQPGGDEQYF.

The chain combines TRBV7-9 with TRBJ2-1, with D tentatively TRBD2 (5 bases). The CDR3 extends over 15 amino acids. V was shortened by 6 bases and J by 6 bases, with 18 bases between the two germline ends. The germline CDR1 and CDR2 sequences are SEHNR and FQNEAQ (reference sequence). The CDR3 reads CASRSTLVSINEQFF. CDR3 sequence (DNA): TGTGCCAGCAGGTCCACACTAGTCAGTATCAATGAGCAGTTCTTC.

This clone was picked up one time. The rearrangement uses TRBV30 and TRBJ1-1; D perhaps matches TRBD1 (5 bases). The CDR3 is 13 residues long. Germline-derived CDR1 and CDR2 are GTSNPN and SVGIG (reference sequence). Trimming removed 3 bases from V and 5 bases from J, with 13 bases in between. The CDR3 DNA follows: TGTGCCTGGAGCCGAACCGGGGGGACTGAAGCTTTCTTT. Amino acid sequence: CAWSRTGGTEAFF.

The gene calls are TRBV7-8 and TRBJ1-1, with D unresolved. Germline values: CDR1 SGHVS, CDR2 FQNEAQ. The CDR3 sequence is 13 residues long. Trimming removed 3 bases from V and 1 base from J, with 6 bases in between. CDR3 in DNA: TGTGCCAGCAGCTTTGGGCCGAACACTGAAGCTTTCTTT. It codes for CASSFGPNTEAFF.

The V and J genes are TRBV29-1 and TRBJ1-1, with D perhaps matching TRBD1 (5 bases). The CDR3 runs 14 residues. The germline CDR1 and CDR2 sequences are SQVTM and ANQGSEA. V was cut by 7 bases and J by 6 bases, with 21 bases left in between. CDR3 sequence reads: CSGLLAGGRSEAFF. In nucleotides, the CDR3 is TGCAGCGGTCTATTGGCCGGGGGACGCTCTGAAGCTTTCTTT.

This clone was counted only a few times. The chain has TRBV27 and TRBJ2-7; 9 nucleotides line up with TRBD1. The germline V gene encodes CDR1 MNHEY and CDR2 SMNVEV (reference sequence). The V and J ends lost 5 bases and 4 bases, in that order; junction bases with no gene match: 9. This CDR3 is built from 15 residues. Written as DNA, the CDR3 is TGTGCCAGCAGTGACCGGGACAGGGCCTTATACGAGCAGTACTTC. It codes for CASSDRDRALYEQYF.

This clone was found once. The chain carries TRBV7-6 and TRBJ1-6; possibly TRBD1 for D (5 bases). V shed 3 bases and J shed 9 bases, with 9 bases lying between them. CDR3 length: 13 residues. The germline CDR1 and CDR2 sequences are SGHVS and FNYEAQ. The CDR3 nucleotides are TGTGCCAGCAGCTTGGGGGGAGGTTCACCCCTCCACTTT. Translating gives CASSLGGGSPLHF.

The chain combines TRBV19 with TRBJ2-7, with D possibly being TRBD1 (5 bases). The germline CDR1 and CDR2 sequences are LNHDA and SQIVND (reference sequence). This CDR3 is 13 amino acids long. With 6 bases removed from V and 1 base from J, the gap between germline ends came to 10 bases. In DNA form, the CDR3 reads TGTGCCAGTAGCACCTCAGGGTCCTACGAGCAGTACTTC. It translates to CASSTSGSYEQYF.

The chain joins TRBV2 to TRBJ1-2; 10 bases align to TRBD1. CDR1 is SNHLY, CDR2 FYNNEI, per germline. Germline trimming cut 7 bases from V and 4 bases from J; bases unmatched to any gene: 6. The CDR3 loop spans 14 amino acids. The DNA of the CDR3 is TGTGCCAGCACCCCCGACAGGGGGCTCTATGGCTACACCTTC. It specifies CASTPDRGLYGYTF.

CDR3 sequence: CASRERDRGWYGYTF. Written as DNA, the CDR3 is TGTGCCAGCAGAGAACGGGACAGGGGATGGTATGGCTACACCTTC. The chain carries TRBV6-1 and TRBJ1-2; the match to TRBD1 covers 10 bases. Germline V gene sequence: CDR1 MNHNS, CDR2 SASEGT. After removal of 6 bases from V and 5 bases from J, the junction contained 9 bases not matched to a gene. The CDR3 sequence is 15 residues long.